A single TCR beta chain is shown here with its context. This record comes from a study of blood T cell repertoires in COVID-19. TCRdb's table, derived via immunoSEQ multiplex PCR, lists solely in-frame clones and lacks some. The sample shows approximately 110,000 clones, 80% to 90% of them seen only once. The sequencing sample was made of peripheral blood. The sequence derives from a woman older than 75 with active or convalescent COVID-19.

As DNA, the CDR3 is TGTGCCAGCAGCTTACCCACCAGGGGAGTAAACACTGAAGCTTTCTTT. Protein sequence: CASSLPTRGVNTEAFF. The rearrangement links TRBV7-9 to TRBJ1-1, with a possible D match to TRBD1 (6 bases). CDR1 SEHNR and CDR2 FQNEAQ come from the germline V gene (reference sequence). The ends were cut back, 2 bases at V and 2 bases at J, with 15 bases in the middle. This CDR3 has 16 residues.